This T cell receptor beta chain is drawn from a study of shared clonotypes between healthy human individuals. A note on this clone: The antigen remains undetermined.

Cells designated naive CD8 were CD45RO-negative and were positively selected for CCR7, with terminally differentiated effector memory CD45RA+ cells excluded. Caucasian adults residing in Nashville, Tennessee made up all the donors. Produced via immunoSEQ multiplex PCR; TCRdb's table is partial and in-frame only. This repertoire shows about 2.1 million clones, roughly 95% found once; its top ten account for approximately 1.7%. This CDR3 spans 15 amino acids. The V and J ends lost 10 bases and 1 base, in that order; junction bases with no gene match: 10. Germline V gene data show CDR1 as MDHEN and CDR2 as SYDVKM. Study-wide results and caveats: Only blood samples were collected, and tissue repertoires likely differ. Memory subsets had estimated richness that was generally smaller than that of naive subsets.

This sequence originates from a man between 18 and 35 years old in good health. Some clones in this sample may be carry-over from other donors' samples. This chain connects TRBV28 to TRBJ1-5, with 7 bases fitting TRBD1. Material: naive CD8+ T cells from PBMCs. For the CDR3, the DNA is TGTGCCACCGGGAGGGACAGCGTCAGCAATCAGCCCCAGCATTTT. It is translated as CATGRDSVSNQPQHF.